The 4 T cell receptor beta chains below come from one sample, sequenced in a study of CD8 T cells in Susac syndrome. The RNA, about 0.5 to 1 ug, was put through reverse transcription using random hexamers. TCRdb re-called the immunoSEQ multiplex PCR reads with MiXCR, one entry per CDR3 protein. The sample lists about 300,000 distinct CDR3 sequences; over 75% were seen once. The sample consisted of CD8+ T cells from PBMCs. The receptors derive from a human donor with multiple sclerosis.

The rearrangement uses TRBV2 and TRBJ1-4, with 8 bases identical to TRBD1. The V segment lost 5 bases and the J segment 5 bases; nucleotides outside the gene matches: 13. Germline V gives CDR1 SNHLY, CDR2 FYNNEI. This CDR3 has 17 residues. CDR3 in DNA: TGTGCCAGCAGTACCGGGACAGGTCCCAGGGGGAATGAAAAACTGTTTTTT. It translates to CASSTGTGPRGNEKLFF. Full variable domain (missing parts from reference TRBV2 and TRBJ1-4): EPEVTQTPSHQVTQMGQEVILRCVPISNHLYFYWYRQILGQKVEFLVSFYNNEISEKSEIFDDQFSVERPDGSNFTLKIRSTKLEDSAMYFCASSTGTGPRGNEKLFFGSGTQLSVL.

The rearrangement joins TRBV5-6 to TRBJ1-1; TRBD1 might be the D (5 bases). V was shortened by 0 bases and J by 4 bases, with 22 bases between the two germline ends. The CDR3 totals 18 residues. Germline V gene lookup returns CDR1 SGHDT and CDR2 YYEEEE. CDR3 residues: CASSLGLTGTGLATEAFF. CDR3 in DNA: TGTGCCAGCAGCTTGGGACTAACCGGGACTGGGTTGGCCACTGAAGCTTTCTTT.

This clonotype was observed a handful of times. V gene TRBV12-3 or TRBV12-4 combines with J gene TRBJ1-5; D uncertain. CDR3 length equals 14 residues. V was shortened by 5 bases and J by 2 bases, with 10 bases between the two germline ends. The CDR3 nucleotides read TGTGCCAGCAGTCCTGACGGGGGCAATCAGCCCCAGCATTTT. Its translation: CASSPDGGNQPQHF.

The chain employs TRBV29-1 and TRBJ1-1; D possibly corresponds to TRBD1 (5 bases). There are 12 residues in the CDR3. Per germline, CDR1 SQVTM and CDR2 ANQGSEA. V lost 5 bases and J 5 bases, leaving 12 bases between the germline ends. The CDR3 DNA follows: TGCAGCGTTTTCCCCGGGGGGACTGAAGCTTTCTTT. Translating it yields CSVFPGGTEAFF.